Shown below are 14 T cell receptor beta chains from a single sample sequenced in a study of T cells in localized non-small cell lung cancer. Libraries were prepared by immunoSEQ multiplex PCR; TCRdb keeps only in-frame clonotypes and omits some of them. The sample contains 30,000 to 45,000 clones, roughly 89% of which appear only once. The sequencing used peripheral blood, collected before any cancer treatment. These receptors originate from a woman aged 35-70 years with stage I lung adenocarcinoma.

A remark on this clone: Other nucleotide sequences from this sample produce the same CDR3. The genes are TRBV5-6 and TRBJ2-7; D gene unclear. Germline loops: CDR1 SGHDT, CDR2 YYEEEE. There are 12 residues in the CDR3. Trimming stripped 0 bases from V and 3 bases from J, with 4 bases between. The CDR3 region is CASSLEGYEQYF. Here the CDR3 DNA reads TGTGCCAGCAGCTTGGAGGGCTACGAGCAGTACTTC.

The V gene is TRBV28, the J gene TRBJ1-1; D gene unclear. The CDR3 covers 12 residues. V lost 6 bases to trimming and J lost 5 bases, with 10 bases between them. Germline values: CDR1 MDHEN, CDR2 SYDVKM. DNA of the CDR3: TGTGCCAGCAGCCCGCGTTTGACTGAAGCTTTCTTT. Its translation: CASSPRLTEAFF.

The V call is TRBV9, the J call TRBJ2-1; D uncertain. Germline CDR1 and CDR2: SGDLS and YYNGEE. This CDR3 is 15 amino acids long. Trimming left V 0 bases short and J 5 bases short, with 12 bases between. Here the CDR3 reads CASSVAGVKHNEQFF. Here the CDR3 DNA reads TGTGCCAGCAGCGTAGCAGGAGTTAAACACAATGAGCAGTTCTTC.

V is TRBV6-4 and J is TRBJ2-3; 9 nucleotides match TRBD2. The ends lost 3 bases at V and 1 base at J; junction bases unmatched: 5. The CDR3 sequence is 16 residues long. The germline V gene encodes CDR1 MRHNA and CDR2 SNTAGT. The CDR3 region is CASSEESGGRTDTQYF. DNA for the CDR3: TGTGCCAGCAGTGAAGAAAGCGGGGGGCGCACAGATACGCAGTATTTT.

The rearrangement joins TRBV6-1 to TRBJ1-2, with 12 positions matching TRBD1. Trimming cost V 3 bases and J 11 bases; bases outside gene matches: 7. CDR3 length equals 14 residues. Germline-derived CDR1 and CDR2 are MNHNS and SASEGT. CDR3 sequence: CASSERGTGGIYTF. The CDR3 DNA is TGTGCCAGCAGTGAGCGGGGGACAGGGGGCATTTACACCTTC.

J is TRBJ1-1 and V is TRBV28; weak D call: TRBD1 (6 bases). The length of the CDR3 is 17 residues. The V end was cut by 4 bases, the J end by 1 base, with 19 bases between. Germline V gives CDR1 MDHEN, CDR2 SYDVKM. The CDR3 nucleotides are TGTGCCAGCAGTTCCCCTGGGACACCCACGGGGAACACTGAAGCTTTCTTT. Its translation is CASSSPGTPTGNTEAFF.

The chain employs TRBV7-9 and TRBJ2-2, with 11 nucleotides matching TRBD2. Trimming at V came to 5 bases and at J to 3 bases, leaving 2 bases not matched to a gene. Germline V gene lookup returns CDR1 SEHNR and CDR2 FQNEAQ (reference sequence). This CDR3 spans 15 amino acids. CDR3 sequence (DNA): TGTGCCAGCAGCGTGGGACTAGCGGACACCGGGGAGCTGTTTTTT. As protein: CASSVGLADTGELFF.

The chain employs TRBV5-4 and TRBJ1-2; the D is unclear. V was trimmed by 4 bases and J by 7 bases, leaving 11 bases between them. The CDR3 is 12 residues long. Germline V lookup: CDR1 SGHNT, CDR2 YYREEE (reference sequence). CDR3 coding DNA: TGTGCCAGCAGCCAAGTAGGGTCTGGCTACACCTTC. As protein: CASSQVGSGYTF.

V usage is TRBV9 and J usage is TRBJ1-2; weak D call: TRBD1 (6 bases). This CDR3 is 15 amino acids long. Germline V gene lookup returns CDR1 SGDLS and CDR2 YYNGEE. V was clipped by 0 bases and J by 4 bases, with 13 bases between them. The chain's CDR3 is CASSVAAGARYGYTF. In nucleotides, the CDR3 is TGTGCCAGCAGCGTAGCCGCAGGGGCCCGCTATGGCTACACCTTC.

The chain uses TRBV2 and TRBJ1-2, with 9 bases that match TRBD1. This CDR3 has 15 amino acids. CDR1 and CDR2 from the germline V gene are SNHLY and FYNNEI. The V and J ends lost 6 bases and 8 bases, in that order; junction bases with no gene match: 13. DNA for the CDR3: TGTGCCAGCAGGCAGTGGGGACAGGGATCTGCCGGCTACACCTTC. Residues: CASRQWGQGSAGYTF.

The chain has TRBV11-2 and TRBJ2-5; D is uncertain. CDR1 SGHAT and CDR2 FQNNGV come from the germline V gene. Trimming pared 2 bases from V and 5 bases from J, leaving 9 bases between. The CDR3 is 13 amino acids. CDR3 amino acids: CASSLPGSETQYF. The CDR3, as DNA: TGTGCCAGCAGCTTACCCGGTTCTGAGACCCAGTACTTC. The full variable domain, completed using reference TRBV11-2 and TRBJ2-5, is EAGVAQSPRYKIIEKRQSVAFWCNPISGHATLYWYQQILGQGPKLLIQFQNNGVVDDSQLPKDRFSAERLKGVDSTLKIQPAKLEDSAVYLCASSLPGSETQYFGPGTRLLVL.

The genes are TRBV2 and TRBJ2-5; D perhaps matches TRBD1 (6 bases). Germline loops: CDR1 SNHLY, CDR2 FYNNEI. V dropped 4 bases and J dropped 4 bases, with 13 bases sitting between them. The CDR3 spans 14 residues. The CDR3 is CASSVLGAGETQYF. The CDR3 DNA reads as TGTGCCAGCAGTGTATTGGGGGCGGGAGAGACCCAGTACTTC. Full variable domain (outside the CDR3, taken from reference TRBV2 and TRBJ2-5): EPEVTQTPSHQVTQMGQEVILRCVPISNHLYFYWYRQILGQKVEFLVSFYNNEISEKSEIFDDQFSVERPDGSNFTLKIRSTKLEDSAMYFCASSVLGAGETQYFGPGTRLLVL.

V gene TRBV6-6 combines with J gene TRBJ1-1, with 8 positions matching TRBD1. The CDR3 consists of 13 residues. The germline gives CDR1 MNHNY, CDR2 SVGAGI (reference sequence). V lost 0 bases to trimming and J lost 8 bases; unmatched junction nucleotides: 2. The DNA of the CDR3 is TGTGCCAGCAGTTACTCAGGGACAGGCGAAGCTTTCTTT. Protein product: CASSYSGTGEAFF.

This chain connects TRBV5-1 to TRBJ2-7, with TRBD1 identical over 7 bases. The CDR3 runs 15 residues. V dropped 3 bases and J dropped 0; count of bases not matched to a gene: 6. Germline V gene data show CDR1 as SGHRS and CDR2 as YFSETQ. CDR3 sequence: CASSSGQPGSYEQYF. CDR3 DNA sequence: TGCGCCAGCAGCTCGGGACAGCCCGGCTCCTACGAGCAGTACTTC.